These 24 T cell receptor beta chains share one sample of origin, sequenced in a study of control samples from healthy donors and cancer patients. The protocol was immunoSEQ multiplex PCR, while the TCRdb copy is restricted to in-frame clones and leaves out a portion. The table has about 160,000 clones, over 95% seen once; the top ten hold 0.85% to 1.3%. Input material: blood. These receptor sequences come from a woman younger than 45 in good health.

CDR3 nucleotides: TGCGCCAGCAGCTTCCCGCCAGGGGGTGGTGATACGCAGTATTTT. Translation gives CASSFPPGGGDTQYF. The J gene is TRBJ2-3, the V gene TRBV5-1; 7 bases map to TRBD1. The CDR3 spans 15 residues. Germline trimming cut 2 bases from V and 6 bases from J; bases unmatched to any gene: 9. CDR1 and CDR2 (germline): SGHRS, YFSETQ.

The chain employs TRBV5-1 and TRBJ1-2; 7 bases fit TRBD1. The ends lost 0 bases at V and 5 bases at J; junction bases unmatched: 4. The germline V gene has CDR1 SGHRS and CDR2 YFSETQ. This CDR3 region has 14 residues. CDR3 in amino acids: CASSLGQGVYGYTF. The CDR3 nucleotides are TGCGCCAGCAGCTTGGGGCAGGGGGTTTATGGCTACACCTTC. The entire variable domain, with the rest obtained from reference TRBV5-1 and TRBJ1-2, is as follows: KAGVTQTPRYLIKTRGQQVTLSCSPISGHRSVSWYQQTPGQGLQFLFEYFSETQRNKGNFPGRFSGRQFSNSRSEMNVSTLELGDSALYLCASSLGQGVYGYTFGSGTRLTVV.

This chain joins TRBV10-2 and TRBJ1-5; D remains unclear. Trimming stripped 3 bases from V and 9 bases from J, with 12 bases between. The germline V gene encodes CDR1 WSHSY and CDR2 SAAADI. The CDR3 extends over 13 amino acids. CDR3 nucleotides: TGCGCCAGCAGTGACTCAGCGTGGGGGCCCCAGCATTTT. Its translation is CASSDSAWGPQHF.

This chain uses TRBV6-5 with TRBJ2-1, with D tentatively TRBD2 (5 bases). The ends were cut back, 2 bases at V and 5 bases at J, with 7 bases in the middle. CDR3 length: 13 residues. The germline gives CDR1 MNHEY, CDR2 SVGAGI. CDR3 DNA: TGTGCCAGCAGTTACGGAGGAAACAATGAGCAGTTCTTC. Its protein product is CASSYGGNNEQFF.

The chain carries TRBV11-2 and TRBJ1-1; 9 bases agree with TRBD1. Looked up from germline, CDR1 is SGHAT and CDR2 is FQNNGV. V shed 5 bases, J shed 3 bases, and the junction held 7 bases outside the gene matches. The CDR3 has 15 amino acids. CDR3: CASSIGTGRDTEAFF. In nucleotides, the CDR3 is TGTGCCAGCAGCATCGGGACAGGGAGGGACACTGAAGCTTTCTTT.

The V call is TRBV19, the J call TRBJ2-1; 10 bases match TRBD2. Germline lookup yields CDR1 LNHDA and CDR2 SQIVND (reference sequence). The CDR3 is 14 amino acids. V lost 6 bases and J lost 7; bases outside the gene matches: 6. CDR3 residues: CASRKAGGRNEQFF. CDR3 bases: TGTGCCAGTAGGAAAGCGGGAGGGAGGAATGAGCAGTTCTTC.

This clone appeared a single time. The chain employs TRBV5-5 and TRBJ1-1; the match to TRBD1 covers 8 bases. V gave up 4 bases and J gave up 8 bases; unmatched junction bases: 7. This CDR3 comprises 13 residues. Germline assignment: CDR1 SGHKS and CDR2 YYEKEE (reference sequence). The CDR3: CASSNRTGTEAFF. In nucleotides, the CDR3 is TGTGCCAGCAGCAACCGGACAGGGACCGAAGCTTTCTTT.

This clone has a single count. V gene TRBV6-1 combines with J gene TRBJ1-2; 9 bases align to TRBD1. The V segment lost 3 bases and the J segment 4 bases; nucleotides outside the gene matches: 9. Germline V lookup: CDR1 MNHNS, CDR2 SASEGT. The CDR3 extends over 16 amino acids. The CDR3 reads CASSDRTGARSYGYTF. Written as DNA, the CDR3 is TGTGCCAGCAGTGATCGGACAGGGGCTCGGAGCTATGGCTACACCTTC.

The chain joins TRBV30 to TRBJ2-5; D is possibly TRBD1 (5 bases). Germline values: CDR1 GTSNPN, CDR2 SVGIG (reference sequence). Trimming removed 0 bases from V and 4 bases from J, with 9 bases in between. This CDR3 has 13 residues. CDR3 sequence (DNA): TGTGCCTGGAGTGTGGTTGGGGCAGAGACCCAGTACTTC. This encodes CAWSVVGAETQYF.

CDR3 in DNA: TGCGCCAGCAGCCAAGATAACAAGGCGGGAGGGCCTTACGATGAGCAGTTCTTC. Its protein is CASSQDNKAGGPYDEQFF. The rearrangement uses TRBV4-1 and TRBJ2-1; TRBD2 matches at 9 bases. Germline loops: CDR1 MGHRA, CDR2 YSYEKL. V shed 0 bases, J shed 8 bases, and the junction held 14 bases outside the gene matches. The CDR3 contains 18 residues.

V is TRBV14 and J is TRBJ2-1; 9 nucleotides line up with TRBD1. Germline lookup yields CDR1 SGHDN and CDR2 FVKESK. J gave up 8 bases and V 4 bases, and 6 bases lay outside the gene matches. This CDR3 contains 14 residues. The CDR3 DNA sequence: TGTGCCAGCAGCCGCCGGGACAGGGACGATGAGCAGTTCTTC. Encoded protein: CASSRRDRDDEQFF.

This chain's CDR3 is CASSQDGRGSTDTQYF. The CDR3 coding sequence is TGCGCCAGCAGCCAAGATGGGAGGGGGAGCACAGATACGCAGTATTTT. The chain couples TRBV4-1 to TRBJ2-3; D possibly corresponds to TRBD2 (7 bases). V was pared by 0 bases and J by 0 bases, with 10 bases between. CDR3 length: 16 amino acids. Germline CDR1 MGHRA, CDR2 YSYEKL.

The rearrangement joins TRBV7-3 to TRBJ2-1, with 15 bases lining up with TRBD2. The CDR3 length is 19 residues. V dropped 3 bases and J dropped 6; count of bases not matched to a gene: 12. Germline CDR1 reads SGHTA; CDR2 reads FQGTGA. The CDR3 here is CASSFVPGLAGGSPNEQFF. In nucleotides, the CDR3 is TGTGCCAGCAGCTTCGTACCGGGACTAGCGGGAGGCTCCCCCAATGAGCAGTTCTTC. The variable domain in full, with the rest retrieved from reference TRBV7-3 and TRBJ2-1, is GAGVSQTPSNKVTEKGKYVELRCDPISGHTALYWYRQSLGQGPEFLIYFQGTGAADDSGLPNDRFFAVRPEGSVSTLKIQRTERGDSAVYLCASSFVPGLAGGSPNEQFFGPGTRLTVL.

The gene calls are TRBV15 and TRBJ2-2; a possible D gene is TRBD2 (6 bases). Germline assignment: CDR1 LNHNV and CDR2 YYDKDF (reference sequence). The CDR3 extends over 15 amino acids. The V end lost 4 bases, the J end lost 3 bases, and 12 bases lay between the germline ends. CDR3: CATSKRRVHTGELFF. CDR3 in DNA: TGTGCCACCAGCAAACGGAGGGTCCACACCGGGGAGCTGTTTTTT. Drawing the rest from reference TRBV15 and TRBJ2-2, the complete variable domain is DAMVIQNPRYQVTQFGKPVTLSCSQTLNHNVMYWYQQKSSQAPKLLFHYYDKDFNNEADTPDNFQSRRPNTSFCFLDIRSPGLGDTAMYLCATSKRRVHTGELFFGEGSRLTVL.

This chain connects TRBV5-1 to TRBJ2-7, with 15 nucleotides matching TRBD2. This CDR3 is built from 16 residues. Per the germline V gene, CDR1 is SGHRS and CDR2 is YFSETQ. After removal of 4 bases from V and 6 bases from J, the junction contained 8 bases not matched to a gene. The CDR3 DNA reads TGCGCCAGCAGCCCTGGACTAGCGGGAGGGCCCACCGAGCAGTACTTC. Its protein product is CASSPGLAGGPTEQYF.

The chain links TRBV2 to TRBJ1-1, with D perhaps TRBD1 (6 bases). V lost 3 bases, J lost 4 bases, and 15 bases lay in between. Germline lookup yields CDR1 SNHLY and CDR2 FYNNEI. This CDR3 is built from 15 residues. Here the CDR3 reads CASSDLSWGPTEAFF. CDR3 in DNA: TGTGCCAGCAGTGATTTAAGTTGGGGGCCCACTGAAGCTTTCTTT.

The rearrangement links TRBV6-5 to TRBJ2-7; D is ambiguous. Germline V gene data show CDR1 as MNHEY and CDR2 as SVGAGI. Trimming pared 2 bases from V and 0 bases from J, leaving 5 bases between. The CDR3 is 13 amino acids. The CDR3 nucleotides are TGTGCCAGCAGTTACGGGCCCTCCTACGAGCAGTACTTC. The encoded protein is CASSYGPSYEQYF.

This clone appeared once. The chain combines TRBV15 with TRBJ2-1, with D perhaps matching TRBD1 or TRBD2 (7 bases each). The CDR3 is 15 residues long. Trimming left V 5 bases short and J 6 bases short, with 17 bases between. Germline CDR1 and CDR2: LNHNV and YYDKDF (reference sequence). CDR3 loop: CATSVHRGLSNEQFF. The CDR3 DNA reads TGTGCCACCAGCGTACACAGGGGACTAAGCAATGAGCAGTTCTTC.

The chain couples TRBV19 to TRBJ2-2; possible D gene TRBD1, 6 bases. The CDR3 contains 15 residues. Trimming shortened V by 4 bases and J by 0 bases, and 9 bases separated the two germline ends. CDR1 is LNHDA, CDR2 SQIVND, per germline (reference sequence). This CDR3 reads CASSKQGTNTGELFF. As DNA, the CDR3 is TGTGCCAGTAGTAAACAGGGTACGAACACCGGGGAGCTGTTTTTT.

This sequence joins TRBV28 and TRBJ2-3, with 7 bases matching TRBD2. With 5 bases clipped from V and 2 bases from J, the junction kept 10 bases outside the gene matches. The germline V gene encodes CDR1 MDHEN and CDR2 SYDVKM. The CDR3 loop spans 16 amino acids. DNA for the CDR3: TGTGCCAGCAGTGCCCTAGCGGACCTCCTCACAGATACGCAGTATTTT. It specifies CASSALADLLTDTQYF. Using reference TRBV28 and TRBJ2-3 for the parts outside the CDR3, the full variable domain is DVKVTQSSRYLVKRTGEKVFLECVQDMDHENMFWYRQDPGLGLRLIYFSYDVKMKEKGDIPEGYSVSREKKERFSLILESASTNQTSMYLCASSALADLLTDTQYFGPGTRLTVL.

This rearrangement joins TRBV29-1 to TRBJ2-7; no firm D call. The CDR3 consists of 14 residues. Trimming removed 5 bases from V and 0 bases from J, with 14 bases in between. The germline CDR1 and CDR2 sequences are SQVTM and ANQGSEA. The CDR3 region is CSVSAHGPSYEQYF. CDR3 coding DNA: TGCAGCGTTAGTGCCCACGGCCCCTCCTACGAGCAGTACTTC.

The V and J genes are TRBV2 and TRBJ2-1, with a tentative D call TRBD2 (6 bases). Germline-derived CDR1 and CDR2 are SNHLY and FYNNEI. CDR3 size: 13 residues. V dropped 4 bases and J dropped 4 bases, with 8 bases sitting between them. DNA of the CDR3: TGTGCCAGCAGTGGGGGACTTTACAATGAGCAGTTCTTC. It translates to CASSGGLYNEQFF.

The rearrangement joins TRBV6-5 to TRBJ2-5, with D possibly TRBD2 on 5 matching bases. CDR1 MNHEY and CDR2 SVGAGI come from the germline V gene. The CDR3 runs 14 residues. V was trimmed by 6 bases and J by 0 bases, leaving 11 bases between them. The CDR3, as DNA: TGTGCCAGCAGCGACTACGTGTACCAAGAGACCCAGTACTTC. Translation: CASSDYVYQETQYF.

Of note for this clone: The same CDR3 can be traced to other DNA sequences in this sample. The chain combines TRBV11-3 with TRBJ1-1; D is ambiguous. Germline V lookup: CDR1 SGHNT, CDR2 YENEEA. This CDR3 spans 12 amino acids. V was shortened by 3 bases and J by 1 base, with 3 bases between the two germline ends. The CDR3 coding sequence is TGTGCCAGCAGCTTCGGGAACACTGAAGCTTTCTTT. Protein: CASSFGNTEAFF.